This T cell receptor beta chain came from a study of molecular identifiers for immune sequencing clone quantification (dated by TCRdb to 2016 to 2018). Notes on the research overall: For a replicate experiment, RNA from around 20,000 or 99,000 naive CD8 T cells was divided into five aliquots, and four of the five aliquots were sequenced. This methods study used CD8 T cells to benchmark TCR RNA copy counting and molecular-identifier clustering-based TCR repertoire sequencing (MIDCIRS).

Paper-wide results and their limitations: Spiked-in Jurkat TCR RNA equivalent to a single cell was reported to be detectable even among 850,000 to 1,000,000 naive CD8 T cells. Highly expanded clone sizes could be underestimated because identical TCR molecules may share a barcode. When barcode sub-clustering was left out, chimeric consensus sequences inflated TCR diversity, with chimeras reaching as high as 47%. In CMV-specific effector cells, over 97% of molecules were held by clones above 20 RNA copies, whereas under 1% of molecules were held by such clones in naive cells. Modeling estimated 2.5 to 3 recovered TCR RNA copies per cell, compared with about 10 by digital PCR, which implies 30% to 35% capture efficiency. The naive libraries included spiked-in Jurkat TCR RNA (10 copies' worth), and this Jurkat TCR RNA is not part of the donor repertoire.

Naive CD8 T cell libraries were made from around 18,000 to 910,000 sorted cells using 10%, 30% or 50% of purified RNA. Naive CD8 T cells, defined as CD8+CD4-CCR7+CD45RA+, were FACS-sorted into RLT Plus buffer on a BD FACSAria II. To test detection sensitivity, Jurkat RNA equivalent to ten TCR copies was spiked into samples of roughly 20,000-1,100,000 naive CD8 T cells. Enrichment of CD8 T cells was performed with RosetteSep CD8+ T Cell Enrichment Cocktail and Ficoll-Paque, after which ACK red cell lysis was carried out. CDR1 and CDR2 are read off the germline V gene (reference sequence) as PRHDT and FYEKMQ. The trim is 2 bases for V and 1 base for J, with a gap of 9 bases between the germline ends. Reading from cysteine to phenylalanine, the CDR3 counts 15 amino acids. Of all the DNA, just the CDR3 is kept, 45 bases in frame from base 1. Library method: PCR. The reads were generated on a NextSeq 500. Bulk TCR libraries were made following a previously described method, with the TCR primers given in Table S5. Total RNA was purified with the Qiagen AllPrep DNA/RNA kit. Before analysis, reads from multiple sequencing runs of one library were combined. Processing in the source paper ran as follows. Reads were retained only if the reads had an exact TCR constant sequence, and the retained reads were trimmed to 150 nt and grouped according to their 12-nt molecular barcodes. Reads within each barcode group were sub-clustered using a 15% Levenshtein threshold, and quality-weighted consensus sequences were constructed for each RNA molecule. Non-functional sequences were filtered out, along with any lower-count sequence sitting one edit away from another sequence. Barcode sub-clusters with fewer than 20% of the maximum read count were removed, based on fitting two negative binomial distributions. The public sequencing data were trimmed at Q25 with fastp and processed into clonotypes with MiXCR by TCRdb, which kept only in-frame beta chains. Every CDR3 protein is listed once, alongside the most common genes and DNA of its rows. These V and J calls rely on TCRdb rather than the paper's analysis. This sample lists over 70,000 distinct CDR3 sequences; roughly 25% were detected once. The ten largest clones represent approximately 0.78% of the sample.

This clonotype showed up many times. There is no known antigen for this receptor. The sample holds no much larger clone one base away, and base qualities are not on file. The source material was naive CD8+ T cells from blood, with Jurkat cell RNA spiked in. The cell subset or site label, read with the paper, signifies: FACS-sorted CD8+CD4-CCR7+CD45RA+ naive T cells. The receptor's source is a human donor in good health. Some libraries in this study had Jurkat cell RNA spiked in. The chain was built from TRBV13 and TRBJ1-5, with a tentative D gene TRBD1 over 5 matching bases. The CDR3 has the sequence CASSLKGISNQPQHF. The nucleotide sequence is TGTGCCAGCAGCTTAAAGGGGATAAGCAATCAGCCCCAGCATTTT.